This T cell receptor (beta chain) was obtained from a study of T cell changes during pregnancy in multiple sclerosis. The method was immunoSEQ multiplex PCR; TCRdb's version includes in-frame clones alone and lacks a portion of them. The profile shows about 57,000 clones, less than 95% of them singletons. CDR1 and CDR2 from the germline V gene are LGHNA and YNFKEQ. The CDR3 has 18 amino acids. Trimming took off 0 bases at V and 8 bases at J, with 23 bases between the two ends. The sequence was collected from a female donor in good health, enrolled as a control in a pregnancy study. The chain has TRBV4-2 and TRBJ2-1; D is possibly TRBD1 (5 bases). The sequences come from peripheral blood, collected after pregnancy. CDR3 loop: CASSQDPNIKGLFDEQFF. DNA for the CDR3: TGTGCCAGCAGCCAAGATCCGAACATAAAGGGGCTATTCGATGAGCAGTTCTTC.